Each of the 12 T cell receptor beta chains below was sequenced from the same sample in a study of blood T cell repertoires in COVID-19. TCRdb's table, derived via immunoSEQ multiplex PCR, lists solely in-frame clones and lacks some. The sample yields some 89,000 clones, around nine tenths seen once. Sequencing was performed on peripheral blood. These receptor sequences come from a human donor in a cohort sampled during active COVID-19.

The chain carries TRBV5-1 and TRBJ2-5; 8 nucleotides agree with TRBD2. V lost 2 bases and J lost 2; bases outside the gene matches: 8. The CDR3 length is 16 residues. Germline lookup yields CDR1 SGHRS and CDR2 YFSETQ. The CDR3 DNA reads TGCGCCAGCAGCTTTTCCTCCCAGCGGGGGCAAGAGACCCAGTACTTC. Translation: CASSFSSQRGQETQYF.

The chain couples TRBV10-2 to TRBJ1-4; D gene uncertain. CDR1 is WSHSY, CDR2 SAAADI, per germline. The CDR3 runs 14 residues. The ends were cut back, 4 bases at V and 8 bases at J, with 14 bases in the middle. Here the CDR3 reads CASSVGPSREKLFF. The CDR3, as DNA: TGCGCCAGCAGTGTTGGGCCCAGTCGGGAAAAACTGTTTTTT.

The genes are TRBV3-1 (or the pseudogene TRBV3-2) and TRBJ2-5; 9 bases fit TRBD2. This CDR3 spans 18 amino acids. Germline V gene lookup returns CDR1 LGHDT and CDR2 YNNKEL (reference sequence). J gave up 1 base and V 0 bases, and 9 bases lay outside the gene matches. CDR3 bases: TGTGCCAGCAGCCAAGAAGGGCGGGGGGGCATGTCCCAAGAGACCCAGTACTTC. This sequence encodes CASSQEGRGGMSQETQYF.

This chain links TRBV2 with TRBJ2-5; TRBD2 matches 9 bases. Trimming at V came to 6 bases and at J to 5 bases, leaving 7 bases not matched to a gene. The germline gives CDR1 SNHLY, CDR2 FYNNEI. The CDR3 spans 14 residues. The CDR3 region is CASSLAGVGETQYF. The CDR3 nucleotides read TGTGCCAGCAGCTTAGCGGGAGTAGGGGAGACCCAGTACTTC.

V is TRBV23-1 and J is TRBJ2-7; TRBD2 agrees at 8 bases. TRBV23-1 is assigned to the ORF class and has an uncertain function. The CDR3 is 21 amino acids. Trimming removed 0 bases from V and 2 bases from J; junction bases left unmatched: 21. For the CDR3, the DNA is TGCGCCAGCAGTCAATCGCGCCACAAGCGGGAGAGTCCCGGGGACCCCTACGAGCAGTACTTC. Translating gives CASSQSRHKRESPGDPYEQYF.

This clone occurred once. The rearrangement links TRBV6-1 to TRBJ1-5; D might be TRBD1 (6 bases). This CDR3 contains 16 residues. Trimming left V 0 bases short and J 3 bases short, with 12 bases between. CDR1 and CDR2 (germline): MNHNS, SASEGT. As DNA, the CDR3 is TGTGCCAGCAGTGAAGCGAGAGGGGGAAACAATCAGCCCCAGCATTTT. Its protein is CASSEARGGNNQPQHF.

The CDR3 nucleotides are TGTGCCAGCAGTCCAGGGGTTACTCAGCCCCAGCATTTT. Protein: CASSPGVTQPQHF. The V gene is TRBV28, the J gene TRBJ1-5; a possible D gene is TRBD1 (6 bases). Germline V lookup: CDR1 MDHEN, CDR2 SYDVKM. The CDR3 has 13 amino acids. V was trimmed by 5 bases and J by 6 bases, leaving 11 bases between them.

This clone was seen a few times. The chain employs TRBV5-1 and TRBJ2-7; TRBD1 matches 9 bases. V trimming: 1 base; J trimming: 2 bases; junction bases outside the gene matches: 7. Germline assignment: CDR1 SGHRS and CDR2 YFSETQ. The CDR3 spans 16 residues. DNA for the CDR3: TGCGCCAGCAGCTTGACCCCGGGACAGGGTACCTACGAGCAGTACTTC. Translation gives CASSLTPGQGTYEQYF.

The V call is TRBV7-2, the J call TRBJ1-6; D is uncertain. The germline CDR1 and CDR2 sequences are SGHTA and FQGNSA. The ends were cut back, 5 bases at V and 7 bases at J, with 12 bases in the middle. The CDR3 extends over 14 amino acids. This chain's CDR3 is CASSLRYRNSPLHF. The CDR3 DNA sequence: TGTGCCAGCAGCCTAAGATATCGGAATTCACCCCTCCACTTT.

The rearrangement uses TRBV6-1 and TRBJ2-1; 14 nucleotides line up with TRBD2. The ends lost 3 bases at V and 7 bases at J; junction bases unmatched: 17. This CDR3 comprises 20 residues. Germline V gene lookup returns CDR1 MNHNS and CDR2 SASEGT. CDR3 nucleotide sequence: TGTGCCAGCAGTGACCGTGACCCGGGACTAGCGGGGGAGTTAGTGAATGAGCAGTTCTTC. Residues: CASSDRDPGLAGELVNEQFF.

The genes are TRBV9 and TRBJ2-1; D might be TRBD2 (6 bases). CDR1 is SGDLS and CDR2 is YYNGEE in the germline V gene. The V gene lost 4 bases and the J gene lost 12 bases, with 23 bases spanning the gap. CDR3 length: 15 residues. CDR3 amino acids: CASSLYAGNYEGQFF. In DNA form, the CDR3 reads TGTGCCAGCAGCCTCTACGCGGGAAATTATGAGGGGCAGTTCTTC. Full variable domain (rest looked up from reference TRBV9 and TRBJ2-1): DSGVTQTPKHLITATGQRVTLRCSPRSGDLSVYWYQQSLDQGLQFLIQYYNGEERAKGNILERFSAQQFPDLHSELNLSSLELGDSALYFCASSLYAGNYEGQFFGPGTRLTVL.

This sequence joins TRBV7-2 and TRBJ2-5; the match to TRBD1 covers 9 bases. With V trimmed by 4 bases and J by 5 bases, 8 bases remained unmatched. The CDR3 is 15 amino acids. Germline CDR1 reads SGHTA; CDR2 reads FQGNSA. The CDR3 loop reads CASSSGTGLRETQYF. Written as DNA, the CDR3 is TGTGCCAGCAGCTCCGGGACAGGGTTGAGGGAGACCCAGTACTTC.